This T cell receptor beta chain derives from a study of blood T cell repertoires in COVID-19. For the study at large: Acute and convalescent COVID-19 specimens originated in the United States, Italy and Spain. T cells, B-cell-depleted T cells, or PBMCs provided the cDNA or gDNA that served as material.

This clone was recorded many times. As originally analysed: Cell counts per sample came from amplifying reference gene primers. Using immunoSEQ multiplex PCR, the repertoire was profiled, and TCRdb retains in-frame clones only, with some absent. V and J calls and clone size are copied from that table; D and trimming were computed from the DNA. The data show more than 100,000 clones, with around 86% seen just once and just under 30% held by the top ten. Sequencing was carried out using peripheral blood. This receptor was taken from a woman in her sixties or seventies with acute or convalescent COVID-19.

The CDR3 loop is CASIPPSSGGSEQYF. The DNA for the CDR3 is TGTGCCAGCATCCCACCCTCTAGCGGGGGATCCGAGCAGTACTTC. The V call is TRBV7-2, the J call TRBJ2-7; the match to TRBD2 covers 10 bases. Germline trimming cut 7 bases from V and 6 bases from J; bases unmatched to any gene: 12. The CDR3 has 15 residues. The germline V gene encodes CDR1 SGHTA and CDR2 FQGNSA.